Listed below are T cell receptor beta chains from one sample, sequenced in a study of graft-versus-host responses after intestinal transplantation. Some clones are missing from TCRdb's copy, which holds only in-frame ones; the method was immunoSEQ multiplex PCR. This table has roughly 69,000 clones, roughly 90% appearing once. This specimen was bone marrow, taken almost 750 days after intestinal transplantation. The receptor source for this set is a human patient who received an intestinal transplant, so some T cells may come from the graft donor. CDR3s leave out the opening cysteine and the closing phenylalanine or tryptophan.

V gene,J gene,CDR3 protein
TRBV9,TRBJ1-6,ASRPGQGTNYNSPLH
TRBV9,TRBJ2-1,ASSVVGLQDNEQF
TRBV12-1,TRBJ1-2,ASSFEVRGRIYGYT
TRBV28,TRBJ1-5,ASSLGMKRGGQPQH
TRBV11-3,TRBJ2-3,ASSLGLGQGADTQY
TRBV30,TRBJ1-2,AWKPRTVSGLGYT
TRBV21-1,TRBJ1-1,ASSLRGQVMMNTEAF
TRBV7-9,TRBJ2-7,ASSLRPLGTWGSYEQY
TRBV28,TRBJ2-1,ATLASYNEQF
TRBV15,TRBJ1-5,ATSREGFGGGNQPQH
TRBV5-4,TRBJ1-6,ASSSKLANSPLH
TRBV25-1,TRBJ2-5,ATGETQY
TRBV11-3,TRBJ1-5,ASSLGADSNQPQH
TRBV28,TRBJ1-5,ASSRARGRRHSNQPQH
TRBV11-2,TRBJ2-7,ASSLFPLYEQY
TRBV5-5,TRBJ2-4,ASSFRRGQGRNIQY
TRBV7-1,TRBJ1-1,ASSRTLEAF
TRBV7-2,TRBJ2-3,ASSRTALTDTQY
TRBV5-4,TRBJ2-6,ASSGQGWGANVLT
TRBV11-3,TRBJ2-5,ASSPRGLGTQY
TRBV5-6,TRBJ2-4,ASSLFSGRDIQY
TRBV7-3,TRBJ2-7,ASSSTGTAEQY
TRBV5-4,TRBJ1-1,ASSPARGGALNTEAF
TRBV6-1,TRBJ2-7,ASSELGSEQY
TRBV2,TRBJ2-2,ASTVGTGELF
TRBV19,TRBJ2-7,ASSMVGNSYEQY
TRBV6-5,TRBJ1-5,ASSYSGGRGQPQH
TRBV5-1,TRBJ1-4,ASSLDGDSQGEKLF
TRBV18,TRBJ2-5,ASSPLGTSGAEETQY
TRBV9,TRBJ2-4,ASSPLEGDLAKNIQY
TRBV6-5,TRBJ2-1,ASSSSGGAHNEQF
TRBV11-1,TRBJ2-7,ASSLGWDGNEQY
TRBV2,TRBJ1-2,ASSPGSSLDGYT
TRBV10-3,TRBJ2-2,AIRGEHTGELF
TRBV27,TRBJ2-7,ASSTPYEQY
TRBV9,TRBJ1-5,ASSLGTGEGQPQH
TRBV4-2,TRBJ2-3,ASSQPHGGRGSTDTQY
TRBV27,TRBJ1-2,ASTPGQGQRAPLGGYT
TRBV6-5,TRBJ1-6,ASNQGTLYNSPLH
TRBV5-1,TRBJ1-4,ASSLEGGKEEKLF
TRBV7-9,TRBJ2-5,ASSPYDGSLQETQY